The following is a T cell receptor beta chain sequence with its context. Its antigen is unidentified. Sorting of unstimulated PBMCs yielded separate CD3+CD4+ and CD3+CD8+ fractions. These data come from a study of T cell clones after liver transplantation. Study-wide context: TCRbeta sequencing after a pre-transplant mixed lymphocyte reaction identified graft-donor-reactive clones, later tracked in post-transplant blood. As an antigen-independent comparator, third-party-reactive TCRbeta sequences came from pre-transplant mixed lymphocyte reactions. Whole-study findings and limits: Circulating graft-donor-reactive CD4 TCRbeta sequences fell significantly post-transplant in most of the 8 subjects.

The repertoire was sequenced with immunoSEQ multiplex PCR; TCRdb's copy has only in-frame clones and lacks some. The table records roughly 65,000 clones, about 92% of them present only once. The receptor's source is a human patient who received a liver transplant. Part of the T cell pool may stem from the graft donor. This specimen was CD4+ T cells from blood, taken less than 26 months after liver transplant.

The CDR3, as DNA: TGTGCCAGCTCATACATAAAAGGGATTGGGACAGGGACGAACACTGAAGCTTTCTTT. Residues: CASSYIKGIGTGTNTEAFF. The rearrangement links TRBV18 to TRBJ1-1; 9 positions match TRBD1. The CDR3 consists of 19 residues. The V gene end was trimmed by 5 bases and the J gene end by 1 base; junction bases not matched to a gene: 17. Germline CDR1 reads KGHSH; CDR2 reads LQKENI.